The source of this TCR beta chain is a study of shared clonotypes between healthy human individuals. V shed 5 bases and J shed 6 bases, with 22 bases lying between them. The CDR3 consists of 16 residues. The germline V gene has CDR1 PRHDT and CDR2 FYEKMQ (reference sequence). CD45RO-negative, CCR7-selected cells formed the naive CD8 fraction, which excluded terminally differentiated effector memory CD45RA+ cells. Sequencing used immunoSEQ multiplex PCR; TCRdb keeps in-frame clones, though not all of them. Of some 1,900,000 clones listed, approximately 94% were seen once; the top ten hold around 1%. Input material: naive CD8+ T cells sorted from blood. This chain uses TRBV13 with TRBJ1-2; D call uncertain. The receptor's source is a man aged 18 to 35 in good health. CDR3 amino acids: CASSPRSEGGVNGYTF. CDR3 in DNA: TGTGCCAGCAGCCCCCGATCTGAGGGAGGTGTAAATGGCTACACCTTC.